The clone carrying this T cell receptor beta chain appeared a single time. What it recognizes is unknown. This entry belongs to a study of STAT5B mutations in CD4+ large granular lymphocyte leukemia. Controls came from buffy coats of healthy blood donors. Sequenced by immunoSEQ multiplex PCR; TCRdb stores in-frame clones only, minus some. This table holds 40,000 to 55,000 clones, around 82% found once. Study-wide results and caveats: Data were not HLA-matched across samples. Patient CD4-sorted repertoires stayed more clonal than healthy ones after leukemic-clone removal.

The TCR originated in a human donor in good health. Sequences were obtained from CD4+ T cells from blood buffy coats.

CDR3 protein: CASSLGPMSGRGETQYF. The DNA for the CDR3 is TGTGCCAGCAGCTTAGGGCCCATGAGCGGGAGGGGGGAGACCCAGTACTTC. The chain joins TRBV11-2 to TRBJ2-5, with TRBD2 matching 10 bases. The trim removed 1 base at V and 5 bases at J, leaving 10 bases unmatched. The CDR3 has 17 residues. Germline CDR1 and CDR2: SGHAT and FQNNGV.